Below, 29 T cell receptor beta chains from the same sample are listed, as sequenced in a study of blood T cell repertoires in COVID-19. Profiled with immunoSEQ multiplex PCR; TCRdb holds only in-frame clones, not every one. The sample lists about 480,000 clones, approximately 89% occurring once. The source material was peripheral blood. The receptors shown here come from a man aged 18 to 29 with COVID-19, enrolled during active disease.

The table lists this clone with a count of one. The chain has TRBV6-5 and TRBJ2-7; TRBD2 might be the D (5 bases). The CDR3 length is 11 residues. V lost 11 bases and J 0 bases, leaving 8 bases between the germline ends. Germline V gives CDR1 MNHEY, CDR2 SVGAGI. The CDR3 region is CAASGSYEQYF. Here the CDR3 DNA reads TGTGCCGCAAGCGGCTCCTACGAGCAGTACTTC.

V usage is TRBV5-5 and J usage is TRBJ2-6; tentative D call: TRBD1 (5 bases). CDR1 is SGHKS, CDR2 YYEKEE, per germline (reference sequence). V was pared by 0 bases and J by 3 bases, with 7 bases between. This CDR3 spans 15 amino acids. DNA of the CDR3: TGTGCCAGCAGCTTGGGCAGGGTTGGGGCCAACGTCCTGACTTTC. This encodes CASSLGRVGANVLTF.

Written as DNA, the CDR3 is TGTGCCAGCAGCGTAGGGAGTACAGGGAGCACCGGGGAGCTGTTTTTT. This sequence encodes CASSVGSTGSTGELFF. The rearrangement joins TRBV9 to TRBJ2-2, with D perhaps matching TRBD1 (6 bases). In germline, CDR1 is SGDLS, CDR2 YYNGEE. The CDR3 runs to 16 residues. Trimming pared 0 bases from V and 4 bases from J, leaving 13 bases between.

The chain uses TRBV5-6 and TRBJ1-6, with a weak D call TRBD1 (6 bases). The ends were cut back, 0 bases at V and 7 bases at J, with 14 bases in the middle. The V gene's germline CDR1 is SGHDT and CDR2 YYEEEE. The CDR3 runs to 16 residues. CDR3 DNA sequence: TGTGCCAGCAGCTTGGGGCCTGCAGGGGAAAATTCACCCCTCCACTTT. Translated, it gives CASSLGPAGENSPLHF.

This chain links TRBV7-9 with TRBJ1-2; 8 nucleotides align to TRBD1. This CDR3 region has 13 residues. Germline loops: CDR1 SEHNR, CDR2 FQNEAQ (reference sequence). V lost 6 bases, J lost 6 bases, and 6 bases stayed unmatched. The CDR3 DNA sequence: TGTGCCAGCAGTCAGGGGGCGCTTGATGGCTACACCTTC. Protein sequence: CASSQGALDGYTF.

The chain is built from TRBV6-5 and TRBJ2-1; 7 bases fit TRBD2. The CDR3 totals 16 residues. CDR1 and CDR2 from the germline V gene are MNHEY and SVGAGI. The ends lost 4 bases at V and 8 bases at J; junction bases unmatched: 14. In DNA form, the CDR3 reads TGTGCCAGCAGTTTCCCTCCGGGCGGGGGTAGGGATGAGCAGTTCTTC. This translates into CASSFPPGGGRDEQFF.

The CDR3 loop reads CASSIIQGRNYGYTF. Here the CDR3 DNA reads TGTGCCAGTAGTATAATACAGGGCCGTAACTATGGCTACACCTTC. The rearrangement uses TRBV19 and TRBJ1-2; D is possibly TRBD1 (6 bases). The length of the CDR3 is 15 residues. V lost 2 bases to trimming and J lost 1 base, with 11 bases between them. Germline assignment: CDR1 LNHDA and CDR2 SQIVND (reference sequence).

V and J are TRBV5-1 and TRBJ2-1; 11 bases agree with TRBD2. V lost 4 bases, J lost 0 bases, and 9 bases stayed unmatched. Germline V CDR1 and CDR2: SGHRS, YFSETQ. The length of the CDR3 is 18 residues. The CDR3 DNA is TGCGCCAGCAGCCAGGGACTAGCGGTCCTGAGCTCCTACAATGAGCAGTTCTTC. Protein: CASSQGLAVLSSYNEQFF.

The CDR3 bases are TGTGCCAGCCGAGACGGGAATTATCAGCCCCAGCATTTT. This translates into CASRDGNYQPQHF. The chain employs TRBV2 and TRBJ1-5, with D uncertain. V gave up 8 bases and J gave up 5 bases, with 13 bases separating them. From germline, CDR1 is SNHLY and CDR2 FYNNEI. This CDR3 comprises 13 residues.

The chain employs TRBV6-6 and TRBJ1-1, with 10 bases aligning to TRBD1. The trim removed 4 bases at V and 7 bases at J, leaving 6 bases unmatched. CDR3 length: 14 amino acids. Per the germline V gene, CDR1 is MNHNY and CDR2 is SVGAGI (reference sequence). The CDR3 reads CASSSIGQGDEAFF. Here the CDR3 DNA reads TGTGCCAGCAGTTCCATCGGACAGGGGGATGAAGCTTTCTTT.

The chain employs TRBV6-5 and TRBJ2-5; D might be TRBD2 (5 bases). The germline V gene encodes CDR1 MNHEY and CDR2 SVGAGI. The CDR3 is 14 amino acids. The ends were cut back, 2 bases at V and 5 bases at J, with 12 bases in the middle. CDR3 sequence: CASSYRGTWETQYF. CDR3 DNA: TGTGCCAGCAGTTACCGGGGAACGTGGGAGACCCAGTACTTC.

The chain joins TRBV4-1 to TRBJ2-5, with 8 bases identical to TRBD2. The V and J ends lost 4 bases and 5 bases, in that order; junction bases with no gene match: 9. Germline V gives CDR1 MGHRA, CDR2 YSYEKL. The CDR3 has 15 residues. The CDR3, as DNA: TGCGCCAGCAGCCCCGGGACTAGTCTTTCGGAGACCCAGTACTTC. Its protein product is CASSPGTSLSETQYF.

This clone was counted a few times. The chain joins TRBV6-5 to TRBJ2-7, with TRBD1 matching over 9 bases. Germline V CDR1 and CDR2: MNHEY, SVGAGI. The CDR3 runs 14 residues. V gave up 8 bases and J gave up 2 bases; unmatched junction bases: 7. The CDR3 is CASHGTGKTYEQYF. The CDR3 DNA follows: TGTGCCAGCCATGGGACAGGGAAGACCTACGAGCAGTACTTC.

The chain is built from TRBV15 and TRBJ2-7, with TRBD2 identical over 7 bases. Germline V CDR1 and CDR2: LNHNV, YYDKDF (reference sequence). CDR3 size: 12 residues. J gave up 6 bases and V 4 bases, and 3 bases lay outside the gene matches. The CDR3 nucleotides are TGTGCCACCAGCACCTTAGCGGGCGAGCAGTACTTC. It codes for CATSTLAGEQYF.

The chain couples TRBV7-9 to TRBJ2-2; D remains ambiguous. Germline-derived CDR1 and CDR2 are SEHNR and FQNEAQ (reference sequence). V lost 6 bases, J lost 3 bases, and 8 bases lay in between. CDR3 length: 13 residues. The CDR3 region has the DNA TGTGCCAGCAGGGCGGTTTACACCGGGGAGCTGTTTTTT. As protein: CASRAVYTGELFF.

The chain uses TRBV2 and TRBJ1-2; 8 bases fit TRBD1. The CDR3 sequence is 14 residues long. V lost 3 bases to trimming and J lost 6 bases; unmatched junction nucleotides: 6. The germline CDR1 and CDR2 sequences are SNHLY and FYNNEI. In DNA form, the CDR3 reads TGTGCCAGCAGTGAGGGACAGGCAGTGAATGGCTACACCTTC. This translates into CASSEGQAVNGYTF.

The chain links TRBV7-9 to TRBJ2-5; 12 positions match TRBD2. V gave up 1 base and J gave up 4 bases; unmatched junction bases: 13. The CDR3 consists of 19 residues. Germline V gene sequence: CDR1 SEHNR, CDR2 FQNEAQ (reference sequence). The CDR3 DNA reads TGTGCCAGCAGCTTAGTTACCAGGACTAGCGGGGATAGCGGAGAGACCCAGTACTTC. It specifies CASSLVTRTSGDSGETQYF.

J is TRBJ1-2 and V is TRBV6-1; 9 nucleotides agree with TRBD1. Germline CDR1 is MNHNS and CDR2 is SASEGT. V trimming: 1 base; J trimming: 1 base; junction bases outside the gene matches: 4. The CDR3 loop spans 16 amino acids. The CDR3 DNA reads TGTGCCAGCAGTGAAGGGTGGGACAGGGATAACTATGGCTACACCTTC. Translating gives CASSEGWDRDNYGYTF.

CDR3 amino acids: CASSLVVGASAYEQYF. In DNA, the CDR3 is TGTGCCAGCAGCCTGGTGGTTGGGGCTTCGGCCTACGAGCAGTACTTC. This chain links TRBV5-8 with TRBJ2-7; D is perhaps TRBD1 (5 bases). The germline CDR1 and CDR2 sequences are SGHTS and YDEGEE. The CDR3 covers 16 residues. V was trimmed by 4 bases and J by 2 bases, leaving 19 bases between them.

The V and J genes are TRBV18 and TRBJ2-3, with a tentative D call TRBD2 (5 bases). Germline lookup yields CDR1 KGHSH and CDR2 LQKENI. V was pared by 2 bases and J by 0 bases, with 12 bases between. The CDR3 loop spans 16 amino acids. CDR3 bases: TGTGCCAGCTCACCAGGGCGGGCCGGGAGCACAGATACGCAGTATTTT. This codes for CASSPGRAGSTDTQYF.

This sequence joins TRBV5-1 and TRBJ2-7; 7 bases map to TRBD1. The germline gives CDR1 SGHRS, CDR2 YFSETQ. With 2 bases clipped from V and 7 bases from J, the junction kept 9 bases outside the gene matches. CDR3 length equals 14 residues. The CDR3 reads CASSFDRAPGEQYF. The CDR3 DNA sequence: TGCGCCAGCAGCTTTGACAGGGCCCCGGGGGAGCAGTACTTC.

V and J are TRBV2 and TRBJ2-3; TRBD2 matches at 9 bases. CDR1 SNHLY and CDR2 FYNNEI come from the germline V gene. The trim removed 7 bases at V and 6 bases at J, leaving 11 bases unmatched. This CDR3 has 15 amino acids. The CDR3 spells CASKRIAGAGDTQYF. The CDR3 bases are TGTGCCAGCAAGAGGATAGCGGGGGCGGGGGATACGCAGTATTTT.

The chain uses TRBV10-2 and TRBJ2-1; D gene uncertain. CDR3 length equals 13 residues. V was cut by 2 bases and J by 3 bases, with 5 bases left in between. Germline loops: CDR1 WSHSY, CDR2 SAAADI. DNA for the CDR3: TGCGCCAGCAGTGAGCAGGACTACAATGAGCAGTTCTTC. This gives the protein CASSEQDYNEQFF.

This chain joins TRBV30 and TRBJ2-3; 8 nucleotides match TRBD2. Trimming cost V 2 bases and J 0 bases; bases outside gene matches: 4. There are 15 residues in the CDR3. CDR1 and CDR2 from the germline V gene are GTSNPN and SVGIG (reference sequence). CDR3: CAWSPSGSSTDTQYF. CDR3 nucleotide sequence: TGTGCCTGGAGTCCGAGCGGGAGTAGCACAGATACGCAGTATTTT.

V gene TRBV4-1 combines with J gene TRBJ2-7, with D tentatively TRBD2 (6 bases). Between the trimmed V and J ends, which lost 4 bases and 1 base, there was a span of 11 bases. From germline, CDR1 is MGHRA and CDR2 YSYEKL. This CDR3 comprises 14 residues. DNA for the CDR3: TGCGCCAGCAGCCCCTCTAGCGTTTCCTACGAGCAGTACTTC. Translation gives CASSPSSVSYEQYF.

This sequence joins TRBV18 and TRBJ1-3, with a possible D match to TRBD1 (5 bases). V lost 1 base, J lost 0 bases, and 10 bases lay in between. This CDR3 is built from 16 residues. Germline CDR1 reads KGHSH; CDR2 reads LQKENI. CDR3 amino acids: CASSPQEGISGNTIYF. In DNA, the CDR3 is TGTGCCAGCTCACCACAGGAGGGGATCTCTGGAAACACCATATATTTT.

CDR3 sequence reads: CASSYSTQRAKNIQYF. DNA of the CDR3: TGTGCCAGCAGTTACTCGACTCAAAGGGCCAAAAACATTCAGTACTTC. The V gene is TRBV6-5, the J gene TRBJ2-4; D ambiguous. Germline V gives CDR1 MNHEY, CDR2 SVGAGI. Trimming removed 0 bases from V and 1 base from J, with 10 bases in between. The CDR3 extends over 16 amino acids.

The chain is built from TRBV6-5 and TRBJ2-1, with D maybe TRBD2 (5 bases). CDR3 length: 12 residues. The germline V and J ends were trimmed by 7 bases and 9 bases, with 13 bases remaining between them. CDR1 and CDR2 (germline): MNHEY, SVGAGI. Written as DNA, the CDR3 is TGTGCCAGCAAAGGTCCCCGGGGTGAGCAGTTCTTC. It yields the protein CASKGPRGEQFF.

Turning to this clone: One end of the junction fails to match germline, which may point to a read error. This rearrangement joins TRBV18 to TRBJ1-1, with D possibly TRBD1 on 6 matching bases. CDR1 KGHSH and CDR2 LQKENI come from the germline V gene. The CDR3 is 12 amino acids. CDR3 DNA sequence: TGTGCCAGCTCACCCCGGACAGCAGAGGGGATATTT. Its translation: CASSPRTAEGIF. Full variable domain (remainder filled in from reference TRBV18 and TRBJ1-1): NAGVMQNPRHLVRRRGQEARLRCSPMKGHSHVYWYRQLPEEGLKFMVYLQKENIIDESGMPKERFSAEFPKEGPSILRIQQVVRGDSAAYFCASSPRTAEGIFGQGTRLTVV.